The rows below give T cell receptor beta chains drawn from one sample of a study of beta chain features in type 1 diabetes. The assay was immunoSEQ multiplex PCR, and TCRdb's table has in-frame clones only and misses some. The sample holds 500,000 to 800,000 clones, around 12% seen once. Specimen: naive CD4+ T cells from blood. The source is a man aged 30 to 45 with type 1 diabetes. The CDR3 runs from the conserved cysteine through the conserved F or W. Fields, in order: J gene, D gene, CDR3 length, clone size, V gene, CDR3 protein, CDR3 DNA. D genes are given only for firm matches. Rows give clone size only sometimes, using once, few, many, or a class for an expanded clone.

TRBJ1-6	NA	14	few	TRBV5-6	CASSSREISSPLHF	TGTGCCAGCAGCTCTCGAGAGATCAGTTCACCCCTCCACTTT
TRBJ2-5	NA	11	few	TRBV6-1	CASSEATVQYF	TGTGCCAGCAGTGAAGCGACCGTACAGTACTTC
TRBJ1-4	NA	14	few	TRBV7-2	CATRAGGANEKLFF	TGTGCCACTAGGGCTGGGGGAGCTAATGAAAAACTGTTTTTT
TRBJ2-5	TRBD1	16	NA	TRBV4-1	CASSGQGWDPGETQYF	TGCGCCAGCAGTGGACAGGGATGGGATCCGGGAGAGACCCAGTACTTC
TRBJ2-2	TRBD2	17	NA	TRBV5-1	CASSFRPAGGNTGELFF	TGCGCCAGCAGCTTTCGCCCCGCGGGGGGAAACACCGGGGAGCTGTTTTTT
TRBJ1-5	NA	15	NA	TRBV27	CASSAWRGGDQPQHF	TGTGCCAGCAGTGCGTGGCGGGGAGGGGATCAGCCCCAGCATTTT
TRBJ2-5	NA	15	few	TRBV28	CASGTGGAYQETQYF	TGTGCCAGCGGGACTGGGGGGGCCTACCAAGAGACCCAGTACTTC
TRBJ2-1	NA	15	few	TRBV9	CASSLSGDSYNEQFF	TGTGCCAGCAGCTTATCAGGGGACTCCTACAATGAGCAGTTCTTC
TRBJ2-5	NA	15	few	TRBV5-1	CASSKTGTASETQYF	TGCGCCAGCAGCAAAACCGGGACCGCTTCGGAGACCCAGTACTTC
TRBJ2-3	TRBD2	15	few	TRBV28	CASSHRLAGTDTQYF	TGTGCCAGCAGTCACCGACTAGCGGGCACAGATACGCAGTATTTT
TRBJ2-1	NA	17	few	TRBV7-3	CASSLTFSENSYNEQFF	TGTGCCAGCAGCTTAACGTTTTCGGAAAACTCCTACAATGAGCAGTTCTTC
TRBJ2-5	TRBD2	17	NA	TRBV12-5	CASGLVSGGPAGETQYF	TGTGCTAGTGGTTTAGTTAGCGGGGGCCCCGCGGGAGAGACCCAGTACTTC
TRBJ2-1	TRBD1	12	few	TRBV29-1	CSAPTGGGEQFF	TGCAGCGCCCCTACAGGGGGCGGTGAGCAGTTCTTC
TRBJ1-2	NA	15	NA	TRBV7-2	CASSQGDRLNYGYTF	TGTGCCAGCAGCCAAGGTGACAGGCTGAACTATGGCTACACCTTC
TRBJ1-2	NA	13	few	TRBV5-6	CASSPDGGYGYTF	TGTGCCAGCAGCCCGGACGGGGGCTATGGCTACACCTTC
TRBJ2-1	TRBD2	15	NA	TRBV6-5	CASRAGGGGHNEQFF	TGTGCCAGCAGAGCTGGGGGGGGAGGGCACAATGAGCAGTTCTTC
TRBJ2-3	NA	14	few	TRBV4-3	CASSLTDTTDTQYF	TGCGCCAGCAGCCTTACGGACACTACAGATACGCAGTATTTT
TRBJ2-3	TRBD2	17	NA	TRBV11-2	CASLFAIAGVQADTQYF	TGTGCCAGCCTTTTTGCGATAGCGGGGGTTCAGGCGGATACGCAGTATTTT
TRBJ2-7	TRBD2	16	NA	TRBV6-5	CASSSRTSGSSYEQYF	TGTGCCAGCAGTTCAAGGACTAGCGGAAGCTCCTACGAGCAGTACTTC
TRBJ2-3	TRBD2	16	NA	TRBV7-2	CASSPGLAGITDTQYF	TGTGCCAGCAGCCCTGGACTAGCGGGGATCACAGATACGCAGTATTTT
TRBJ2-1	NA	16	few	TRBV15	CATSRDLDAAYDEQFF	TGTGCCACCAGCAGAGATCTGGACGCAGCTTACGATGAGCAGTTCTTC
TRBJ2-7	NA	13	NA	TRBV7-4	CASRAQGPYEQYF	TGTGCCAGCAGGGCACAGGGCCCCTACGAGCAGTACTTC
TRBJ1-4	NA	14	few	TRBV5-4	CASSLYSTNEKLFF	TGTGCCAGCAGCCTGTACTCAACTAATGAAAAACTGTTTTTT
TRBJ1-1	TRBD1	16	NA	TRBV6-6	CASSHVRGRSGTEAFF	TGTGCCAGCAGCCACGTCAGGGGGCGAAGCGGCACTGAAGCTTTCTTT
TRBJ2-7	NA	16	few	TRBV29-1	CSVAGSGPPSYYEQYF	TGCAGCGTTGCAGGTTCGGGGCCACCCTCCTACTACGAGCAGTACTTC
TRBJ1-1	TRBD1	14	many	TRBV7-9	CASSKDRGRTEAFF	TGTGCCAGCAGCAAGGACAGGGGGCGCACTGAAGCTTTCTTT
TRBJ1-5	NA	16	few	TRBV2	CASSFGTRGSNQPQHF	TGTGCCAGCAGCTTTGGGACCCGGGGTAGCAATCAGCCCCAGCATTTT
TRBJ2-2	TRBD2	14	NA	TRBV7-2	CASSSTSGAGELFF	TGTGCCAGCAGCTCGACTAGCGGGGCCGGGGAGCTGTTTTTT
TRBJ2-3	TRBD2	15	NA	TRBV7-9	CASRLLAGGTDTQYF	TGTGCCAGCAGACTACTAGCGGGGGGCACAGATACGCAGTATTTT
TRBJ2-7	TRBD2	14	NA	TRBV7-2	CASSLDILAGKQYF	TGTGCCAGCAGCTTAGACATACTAGCGGGGAAGCAGTACTTC
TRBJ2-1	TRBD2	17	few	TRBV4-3	CASSPGTSGGEYNEQFF	TGCGCCAGCAGCCCCGGGACTAGCGGGGGGGAATACAATGAGCAGTTCTTC
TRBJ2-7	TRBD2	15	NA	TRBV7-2	CASSPSGTRDYEQYF	TGTGCCAGCAGCCCAAGTGGGACTAGAGACTACGAGCAGTACTTC
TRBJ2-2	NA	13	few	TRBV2	CASRQGNTGELFF	TGTGCCAGCAGGCAGGGGAACACCGGGGAGCTGTTTTTT
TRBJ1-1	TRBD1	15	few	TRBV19	CASSLPGQGAGEAFF	TGTGCCAGTTCTCTTCCGGGACAGGGGGCCGGTGAAGCTTTCTTT
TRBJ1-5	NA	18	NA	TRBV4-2	CASSQAGRLLGVNQPQHF	TGTGCCAGCAGCCAAGCGGGCCGTTTACTGGGGGTTAATCAGCCCCAGCATTTT
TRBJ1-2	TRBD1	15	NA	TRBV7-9	CASSFSGQGPYGYTF	TGTGCCAGCAGCTTCTCCGGACAGGGGCCCTATGGCTACACCTTC
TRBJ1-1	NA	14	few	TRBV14	CASSLGLMNTEAFF	TGTGCCAGCAGCCTGGGACTTATGAACACTGAAGCTTTCTTT
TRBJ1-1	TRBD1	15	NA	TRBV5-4	CASSYRTGGNTEAFF	TGTGCCAGCAGCTACAGGACAGGGGGGAACACTGAAGCTTTCTTT
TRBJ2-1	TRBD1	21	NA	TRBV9	CASSTQQGLSGHFPLYNEQFF	TGTGCCAGCAGCACCCAACAGGGGTTAAGCGGCCACTTCCCTTTATACAATGAGCAGTTCTTC
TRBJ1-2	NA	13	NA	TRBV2	CASNPGDNYGYTF	TGTGCCAGCAACCCTGGCGACAACTATGGCTACACCTTC
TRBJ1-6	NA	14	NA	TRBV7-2	CASSPGPGRSPLHF	TGTGCCAGCAGCCCGGGACCCGGGCGTTCACCCCTCCACTTT
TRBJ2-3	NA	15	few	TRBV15	CATSRDRAGTDTQYF	TGTGCCACCAGCAGAGATAGGGCGGGCACAGATACGCAGTATTTT
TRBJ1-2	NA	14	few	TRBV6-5	CASSYMVPTMSYTF	TGTGCCAGCAGTTACATGGTTCCTACTATGAGCTACACCTTC
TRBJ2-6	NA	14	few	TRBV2	CASSAESGANVLTF	TGTGCCAGCAGTGCCGAATCTGGGGCCAACGTCCTGACTTTC
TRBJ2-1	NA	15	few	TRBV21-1	CASSTQESSYNEQFF	TGTGCCAGCAGCACACAGGAGAGCTCCTACAATGAGCAGTTCTTC
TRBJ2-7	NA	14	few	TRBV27	CASSAGRGADEQYF	TGTGCCAGCAGTGCCGGCAGGGGGGCGGACGAGCAGTACTTC
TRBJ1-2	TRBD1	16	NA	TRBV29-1	CSVEGTGYLGNYGYTF	TGCAGCGTTGAAGGGACAGGGTACCTCGGAAACTATGGCTACACCTTC
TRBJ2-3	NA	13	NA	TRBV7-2	CASSPGGTDTQYF	TGTGCCAGCAGCCCGGGGGGCACAGATACGCAGTATTTT
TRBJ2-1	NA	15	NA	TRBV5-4	CASREDSASYNEQFF	TGTGCCAGCAGAGAAGACAGTGCCTCCTACAATGAGCAGTTCTTC
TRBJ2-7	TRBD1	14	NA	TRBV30	CAWSAGDRRNEQYF	TGTGCCTGGAGTGCAGGGGACAGACGGAACGAGCAGTACTTC
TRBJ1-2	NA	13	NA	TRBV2	CASSEGVGVGYTF	TGTGCCAGCAGTGAAGGGGTTGGTGTGGGCTACACCTTC
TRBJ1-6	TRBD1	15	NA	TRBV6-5	CASRLNTGDDSPLHF	TGTGCCAGCAGGCTGAATACAGGGGATGATTCACCCCTCCACTTT
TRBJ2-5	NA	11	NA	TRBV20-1	CSALDQETQYF	TGCAGTGCTTTGGACCAAGAGACCCAGTACTTC
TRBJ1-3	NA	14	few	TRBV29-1	CSVDDRSSGITIYF	TGCAGCGTAGACGACAGGTCCTCTGGAATCACCATATATTTT
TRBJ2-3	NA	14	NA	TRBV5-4	CATRTHASTDTQYF	TGTGCCACCCGGACCCACGCCTCCACAGATACGCAGTATTTT
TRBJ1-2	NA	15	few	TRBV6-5	CASSYSAGSNYGYTF	TGTGCCAGCAGTTACTCGGCAGGCTCCAACTATGGCTACACCTTC
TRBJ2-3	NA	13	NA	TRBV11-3	CASSLVTTDTQYF	TGTGCCAGCAGCTTAGTTACTACAGATACGCAGTATTTT
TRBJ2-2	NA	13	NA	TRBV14	CASSIRLAGELFF	TGTGCCAGCAGCATCCGTCTAGCCGGGGAGCTGTTTTTT
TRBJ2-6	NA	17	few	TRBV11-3	CASSLVVGSSGANVLTF	TGTGCCAGCAGCTTAGTGGTCGGGAGCTCTGGGGCCAACGTCCTGACTTTC